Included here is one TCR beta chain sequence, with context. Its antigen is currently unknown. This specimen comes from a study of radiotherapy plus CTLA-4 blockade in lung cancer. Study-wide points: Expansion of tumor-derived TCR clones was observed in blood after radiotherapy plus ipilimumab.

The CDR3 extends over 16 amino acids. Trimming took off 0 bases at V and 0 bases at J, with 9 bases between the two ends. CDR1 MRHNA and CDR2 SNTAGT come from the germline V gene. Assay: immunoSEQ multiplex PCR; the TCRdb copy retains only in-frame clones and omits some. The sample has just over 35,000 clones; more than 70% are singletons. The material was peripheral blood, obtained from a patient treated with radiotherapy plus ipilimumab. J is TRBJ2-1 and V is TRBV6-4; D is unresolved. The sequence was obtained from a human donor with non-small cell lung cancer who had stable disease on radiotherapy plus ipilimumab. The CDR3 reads CASSDSAASSYNEQFF. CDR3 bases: TGTGCCAGCAGTGACTCGGCGGCAAGCTCCTACAATGAGCAGTTCTTC.